The sequence of this T cell receptor beta chain was determined in a study of T cell responses to AZD1222 COVID-19 vaccine. Looking at the study overall: Pooled together were second doses at about 4 or about 12 weeks.

Assay: immunoSEQ multiplex PCR; the TCRdb copy retains only in-frame clones and omits some. The sample includes about 160,000 clones, more than 70% of them seen just once. Trimming took 1 base from V and 10 from J, leaving 13 bases between them. The CDR3 runs to 13 residues. Germline assignment: CDR1 LGHDT and CDR2 YNNKEL (reference sequence). This receptor was obtained from an adult in good health. The material was peripheral blood, obtained on day 0 of AZD1222 vaccination. The chain is built from TRBV3-1 (or the pseudogene TRBV3-2) and TRBJ1-2; no firm D call. Here the CDR3 DNA reads TGTGCCAGCAGCCAAGGCCCAGCAGCCTTCTACACCTTC. Protein product: CASSQGPAAFYTF.